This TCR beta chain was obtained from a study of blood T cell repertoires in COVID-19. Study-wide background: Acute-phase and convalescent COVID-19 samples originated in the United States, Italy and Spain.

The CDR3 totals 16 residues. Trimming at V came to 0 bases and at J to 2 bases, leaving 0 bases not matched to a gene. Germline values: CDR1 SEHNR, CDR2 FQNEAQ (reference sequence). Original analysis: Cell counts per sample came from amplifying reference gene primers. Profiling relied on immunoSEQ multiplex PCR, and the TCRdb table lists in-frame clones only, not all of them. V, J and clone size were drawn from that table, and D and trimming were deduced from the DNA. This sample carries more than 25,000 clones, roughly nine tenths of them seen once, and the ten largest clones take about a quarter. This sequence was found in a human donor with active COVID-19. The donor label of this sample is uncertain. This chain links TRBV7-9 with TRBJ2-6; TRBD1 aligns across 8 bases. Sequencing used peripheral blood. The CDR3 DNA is TGTGCCAGCAGCTTAGCCAGGGGGCCTGGGGCCAACGTCCTGACTTTC. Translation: CASSLARGPGANVLTF.